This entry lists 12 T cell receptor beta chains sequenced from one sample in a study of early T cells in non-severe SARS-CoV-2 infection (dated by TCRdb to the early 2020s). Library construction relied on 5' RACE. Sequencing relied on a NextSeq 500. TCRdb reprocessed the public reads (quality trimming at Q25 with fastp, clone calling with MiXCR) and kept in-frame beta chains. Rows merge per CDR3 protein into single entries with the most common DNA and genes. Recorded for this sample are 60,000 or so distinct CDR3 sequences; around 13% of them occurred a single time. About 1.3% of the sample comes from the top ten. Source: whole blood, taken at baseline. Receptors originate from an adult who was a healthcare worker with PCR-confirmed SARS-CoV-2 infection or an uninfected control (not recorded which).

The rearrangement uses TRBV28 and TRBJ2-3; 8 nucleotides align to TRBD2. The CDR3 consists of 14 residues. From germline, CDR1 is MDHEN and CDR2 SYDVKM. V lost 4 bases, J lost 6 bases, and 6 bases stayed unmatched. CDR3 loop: CASSSRRGADTQYF. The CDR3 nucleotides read TGTGCCAGCAGTTCCCGGCGGGGGGCCGATACGCAGTATTTT.

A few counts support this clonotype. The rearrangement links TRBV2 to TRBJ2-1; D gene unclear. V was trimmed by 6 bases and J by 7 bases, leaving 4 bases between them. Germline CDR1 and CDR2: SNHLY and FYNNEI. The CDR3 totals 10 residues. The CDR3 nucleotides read TGTGCCAGCAGCGTTAATGAGCAGTTCTTC. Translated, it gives CASSVNEQFF. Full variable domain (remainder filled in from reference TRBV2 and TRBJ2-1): EPEVTQTPSHQVTQMGQEVILRCVPISNHLYFYWYRQILGQKVEFLVSFYNNEISEKSEIFDDQFSVERPDGSNFTLKIRSTKLEDSAMYFCASSVNEQFFGPGTRLTVL.

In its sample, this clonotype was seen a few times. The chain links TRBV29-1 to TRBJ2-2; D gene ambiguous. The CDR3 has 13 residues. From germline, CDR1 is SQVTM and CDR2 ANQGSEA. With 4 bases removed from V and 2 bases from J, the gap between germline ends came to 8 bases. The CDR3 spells CSVVFRNTGELFF. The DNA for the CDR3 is TGCAGCGTTGTTTTCAGAAACACCGGGGAGCTGTTTTTT.

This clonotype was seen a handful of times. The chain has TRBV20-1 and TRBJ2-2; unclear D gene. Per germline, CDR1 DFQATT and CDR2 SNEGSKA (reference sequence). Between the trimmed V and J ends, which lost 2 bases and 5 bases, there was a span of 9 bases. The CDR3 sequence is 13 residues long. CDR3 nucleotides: TGCAGTGCTAGACATAGACCGACCGGGGAGCTGTTTTTT. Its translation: CSARHRPTGELFF.

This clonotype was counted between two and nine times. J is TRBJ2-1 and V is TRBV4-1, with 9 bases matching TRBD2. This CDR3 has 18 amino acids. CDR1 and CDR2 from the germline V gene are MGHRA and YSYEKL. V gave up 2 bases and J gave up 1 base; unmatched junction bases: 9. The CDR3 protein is CASSQNGERGVSYNEQFF. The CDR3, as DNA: TGCGCCAGCAGCCAAAACGGCGAGCGGGGGGTATCCTACAATGAGCAGTTCTTC.

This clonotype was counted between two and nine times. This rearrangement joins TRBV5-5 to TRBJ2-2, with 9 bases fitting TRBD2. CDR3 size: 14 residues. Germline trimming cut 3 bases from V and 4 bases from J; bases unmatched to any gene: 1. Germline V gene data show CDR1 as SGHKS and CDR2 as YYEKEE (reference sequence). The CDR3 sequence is CASSSSGATGELFF. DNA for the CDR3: TGTGCCAGCAGCTCTAGCGGGGCCACCGGGGAGCTGTTTTTT.

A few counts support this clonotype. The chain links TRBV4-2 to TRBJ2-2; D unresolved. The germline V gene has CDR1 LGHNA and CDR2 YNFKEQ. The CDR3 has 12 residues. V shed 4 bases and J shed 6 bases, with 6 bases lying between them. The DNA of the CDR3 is TGTGCCAGCAGCCCCCCGTCCGGGGAGCTGTTTTTT. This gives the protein CASSPPSGELFF.

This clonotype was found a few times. This CDR3 reads CASSPQTLNTEAFF. The CDR3 DNA reads TGCGCCAGCAGCCCCCAGACGTTGAACACTGAAGCTTTCTTT. V gene TRBV5-1 combines with J gene TRBJ1-1, with D unclear. The CDR3 sequence is 14 residues long. With 4 bases removed from V and 0 bases from J, the gap between germline ends came to 10 bases. CDR1 and CDR2 (germline): SGHRS, YFSETQ.

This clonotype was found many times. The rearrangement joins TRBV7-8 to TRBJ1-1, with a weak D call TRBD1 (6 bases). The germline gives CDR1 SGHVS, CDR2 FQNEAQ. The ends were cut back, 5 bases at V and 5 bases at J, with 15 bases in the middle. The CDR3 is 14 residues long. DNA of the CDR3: TGTGCCAGCAGCATCTACAGGGTTCGGACTGAAGCTTTCTTT. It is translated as CASSIYRVRTEAFF. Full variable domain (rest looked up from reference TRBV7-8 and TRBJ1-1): GAGVSQSPRYKVAKRGQDVALRCDPISGHVSLFWYQQALGQGPEFLTYFQNEAQLDKSGLPSDRFFAERPEGSVSTLKIQRTQQEDSAVYLCASSIYRVRTEAFFGQGTRLTVV.

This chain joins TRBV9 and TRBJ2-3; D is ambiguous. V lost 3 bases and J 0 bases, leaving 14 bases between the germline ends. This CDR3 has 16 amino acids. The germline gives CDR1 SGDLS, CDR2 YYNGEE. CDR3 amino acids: CASSASSEASTDTQYF. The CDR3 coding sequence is TGTGCCAGCAGCGCGAGCTCCGAGGCTAGCACAGATACGCAGTATTTT. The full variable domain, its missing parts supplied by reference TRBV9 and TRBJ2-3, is DSGVTQTPKHLITATGQRVTLRCSPRSGDLSVYWYQQSLDQGLQFLIQYYNGEERAKGNILERFSAQQFPDLHSELNLSSLELGDSALYFCASSASSEASTDTQYFGPGTRLTVL.

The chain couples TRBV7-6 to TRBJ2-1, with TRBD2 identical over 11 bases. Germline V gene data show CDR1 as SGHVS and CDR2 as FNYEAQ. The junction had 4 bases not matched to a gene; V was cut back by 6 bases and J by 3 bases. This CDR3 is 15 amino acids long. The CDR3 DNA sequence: TGTGCCAGCAGGGCTAGCGGGGGGCTCTACAATGAGCAGTTCTTC. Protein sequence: CASRASGGLYNEQFF.

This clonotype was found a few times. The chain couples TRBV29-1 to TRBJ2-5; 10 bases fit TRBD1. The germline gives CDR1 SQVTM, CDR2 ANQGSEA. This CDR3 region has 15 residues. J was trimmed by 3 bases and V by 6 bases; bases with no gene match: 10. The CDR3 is CSVKDTGTGEETQYF. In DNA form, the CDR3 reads TGCAGCGTAAAAGACACCGGGACAGGGGAAGAGACCCAGTACTTC.